These 14 T cell receptor beta chains share one sample of origin, sequenced in a study of cytomegalovirus exposure and HLA in healthy donors. PCR involved 60 Vbeta and 13 Jbeta primers. Profiled with immunoSEQ multiplex PCR; TCRdb holds only in-frame clones, not every one. The sample holds under 200,000 clones, around 74% seen once. The sample comprised PBMCs. Receptors originate from a female donor in good health and CMV-seronegative.

The chain recombines TRBV7-2 with TRBJ2-7, with D possibly being TRBD1 (6 bases). Trimming took 1 base from V and 2 from J, leaving 9 bases between them. CDR3 length: 14 residues. Germline V gene lookup returns CDR1 SGHTA and CDR2 FQGNSA. CDR3 sequence (DNA): TGTGCCAGCAGCTTAGGGACAGCAACCTACGAGCAGTACTTC. Translating it yields CASSLGTATYEQYF.

The sample holds a few counts of this clone. The gene calls are TRBV29-1 and TRBJ2-5; TRBD2 agrees at 10 bases. The germline V gene has CDR1 SQVTM and CDR2 ANQGSEA. V trimming: 3 bases; J trimming: 5 bases; junction bases outside the gene matches: 18. The CDR3 sequence is 18 residues long. CDR3 sequence: CSVEGASGGGRHRETQYF. Written as DNA, the CDR3 is TGCAGCGTTGAGGGTGCCAGCGGGGGGGGCAGGCACCGGGAGACCCAGTACTTC. Full variable domain (rest looked up from reference TRBV29-1 and TRBJ2-5): SAVISQKPSRDICQRGTSLTIQCQVDSQVTMMFWYRQQPGQSLTLIATANQGSEATYESGFVIDKFPISRPNLTFSTLTVSNMSPEDSSIYLCSVEGASGGGRHRETQYFGPGTRLLVL.

This rearrangement joins TRBV7-8 to TRBJ2-1, with 9 bases matching TRBD2. There are 16 residues in the CDR3. V shed 6 bases and J 0 bases; nucleotides not matched to a gene: 6. The germline gives CDR1 SGHVS, CDR2 FQNEAQ. CDR3 nucleotides: TGTGCCAGCAGAGAGATAGCGGGAGCCTCCTACAATGAGCAGTTCTTC. Encoded protein: CASREIAGASYNEQFF.

V is TRBV4-2 and J is TRBJ2-5; D possibly corresponds to TRBD1 (5 bases). Germline CDR1 LGHNA, CDR2 YNFKEQ. There are 13 residues in the CDR3. The germline V and J ends were trimmed by 3 bases and 5 bases, with 10 bases remaining between them. CDR3 DNA: TGTGCCAGCAGCCACTGGGGCTGGGAGACCCAGTACTTC. It translates to CASSHWGWETQYF.

Of note for this clone: A read error may produce the germline difference seen at one junction end. The chain links TRBV5-4 to TRBJ2-7, with 7 bases aligning to TRBD1. The CDR3 consists of 16 residues. Germline loops: CDR1 SGHNT, CDR2 YYREEE (reference sequence). CDR3 nucleotide sequence: TGCGCCAGCAGCCCCCGAGCAGGGGACAGTCCTTGGGAGCAGTACTTC. Translated: CASSPRAGDSPWEQYF.

The CDR3 loop is CATRPGTGKGEQFF. As DNA, the CDR3 is TGCGCCACCAGGCCAGGGACAGGGAAAGGTGAGCAGTTCTTC. V gene TRBV5-1 combines with J gene TRBJ2-1, with 9 bases lining up with TRBD1. This CDR3 spans 14 amino acids. CDR1 is SGHRS, CDR2 YFSETQ, per germline. V lost 9 bases, J lost 9 bases, and 13 bases stayed unmatched.

This clone has only a few counts. The chain is built from TRBV6-5 and TRBJ1-6; 8 bases match TRBD1. V dropped 6 bases and J dropped 5; count of bases not matched to a gene: 6. Per the germline V gene, CDR1 is MNHEY and CDR2 is SVGAGI. The CDR3 is made up of 15 amino acids. The CDR3 sequence is CASSNDRGNNSPLHF. The CDR3 nucleotides read TGTGCCAGCAGCAACGACAGGGGTAATAATTCACCCCTCCACTTT.

The chain uses TRBV14 and TRBJ1-2; unclear D gene. The length of the CDR3 is 15 residues. CDR1 is SGHDN, CDR2 FVKESK, per germline. V was shortened by 1 base and J by 8 bases, with 17 bases between the two germline ends. The CDR3 nucleotides read TGTGCCAGCAGCCAAGTCCGGGAACAGCCCACCGGCTACACCTTC. Its translation is CASSQVREQPTGYTF.

The chain joins TRBV7-2 to TRBJ2-3; D is possibly TRBD1 (5 bases). Germline loops: CDR1 SGHTA, CDR2 FQGNSA. V lost 3 bases to trimming and J lost 1 base, with 5 bases between them. The CDR3 runs 13 residues. The CDR3 nucleotides are TGTGCCAGCAGCTTCAGGGGCACAGATACGCAGTATTTT. It codes for CASSFRGTDTQYF.

The rearrangement joins TRBV7-2 to TRBJ2-1; TRBD2 might be the D (5 bases). Trimming removed 8 bases at V and 7 bases at J, with 21 bases between. The CDR3 is made up of 15 amino acids. Germline assignment: CDR1 SGHTA and CDR2 FQGNSA. The chain's CDR3 is CASALVAGVGNEQFF. CDR3 bases: TGTGCCAGCGCCCTAGTTGCGGGTGTAGGAAATGAGCAGTTCTTC. Using reference TRBV7-2 and TRBJ2-1 for the parts outside the CDR3, the full variable domain is GAGVSQSPSNKVTEKGKDVELRCDPISGHTALYWYRQSLGQGLEFLIYFQGNSAPDKSGLPSDRFSAERTGGSVSTLTIQRTQQEDSAVYLCASALVAGVGNEQFFGPGTRLTVL.

This clone has more than one count but fewer than ten. The chain has TRBV7-3 and TRBJ2-2, with 10 bases aligning to TRBD1. The V segment lost 6 bases and the J segment 6 bases; nucleotides outside the gene matches: 10. CDR1 and CDR2 (germline): SGHTA, FQGTGA. This CDR3 has 16 residues. The DNA for the CDR3 is TGTGCCAGCAGTAATACCGGGACAGGGGATCCCGGGGAGCTGTTTTTT. Protein: CASSNTGTGDPGELFF.

This clone was found a few times. The chain recombines TRBV6-1 with TRBJ1-6, with D tentatively TRBD1 (5 bases). The CDR3 has 14 residues. Trimming shortened V by 4 bases and J by 4 bases, and 8 bases separated the two germline ends. Germline CDR1 is MNHNS and CDR2 is SASEGT. The CDR3 sequence is CASSVGGYNSPLHF. As DNA, the CDR3 is TGTGCCAGCAGTGTGGGGGGATATAATTCACCCCTCCACTTT.

The chain combines TRBV27 with TRBJ2-3; no firm D call. CDR1 and CDR2 from the germline V gene are MNHEY and SMNVEV (reference sequence). This CDR3 is built from 13 residues. V dropped 0 bases and J dropped 4 bases, with 5 bases sitting between them. The CDR3 loop is CASSLSRPDTQYF. CDR3 bases: TGTGCCAGCAGTTTATCGCGCCCAGATACGCAGTATTTT.

This clone has a handful of counts. The rearrangement joins TRBV4-1 to TRBJ1-5, with D perhaps matching TRBD1 (6 bases). V lost 0 bases, J lost 7 bases, and 22 bases lay in between. The CDR3 consists of 18 residues. Germline CDR1 reads MGHRA; CDR2 reads YSYEKL. The CDR3 DNA reads as TGCGCCAGCAGCCAAGATCCCCCGGGACAAAAGGGAAACCAGCCCCAGCATTTT. Residues: CASSQDPPGQKGNQPQHF.